Included here is one T cell receptor (beta chain) sequence, with context. The data derive from a study of shared clonotypes between healthy human individuals. Method: immunoSEQ multiplex PCR; TCRdb's copy keeps in-frame clones and lacks some. Of over 2 million clones listed, about 95% were seen once; the top ten hold 1.1%. It was CD45RO-negative cells, positively selected for CCR7, that made up naive CD8 cells, with terminally differentiated effector memory CD45RA+ cells excluded. CDR1 and CDR2 (germline): SGHVS, FNYEAQ. V was cut by 1 base and J by 0 bases, with 13 bases left in between. This CDR3 contains 17 residues.

The specimen sequenced was naive CD8+ T cells sorted from blood. The TCR originated in a man between 18 and 35 years old in good health. The chain has TRBV7-6 and TRBJ1-3, with a tentative D call TRBD1 (5 bases). The CDR3 is CASSLVPGPSSGNTIYF. Written as DNA, the CDR3 is TGTGCCAGCAGCTTAGTCCCGGGGCCAAGCTCTGGAAACACCATATATTTT.